This T cell receptor beta chain is from a study of blood T cell repertoires in COVID-19. CDR1 is MNHEY and CDR2 is SMNVEV in the germline V gene (reference sequence). V trimming: 1 base; J trimming: 3 bases; junction bases outside the gene matches: 9. CDR3 length equals 17 residues. In the original analysis: Amplifying reference gene primers gave estimates of nucleated cell counts. TCRdb's table, derived via immunoSEQ multiplex PCR, lists solely in-frame clones and lacks some. V and J calls plus clone size are reproduced from that table; the DNA served to infer D and trimming. The sample consists of 250,000 or so clones, 80% to 90% of them appearing once. The participants were between 18 and 89 years old and came from fewer than 25 US areas. A COVID-19 case was met by exposed participants within 2 weeks before study entry.

This sequence originates from a middle-aged woman who had been exposed to COVID-19. Sequencing used PBMCs or T cells enriched from blood (not recorded which). The rearrangement uses TRBV27 and TRBJ1-2, with 9 bases lining up with TRBD1. For the CDR3, the DNA is TGTGCCAGCAGTTTATTCCCGGGACAGGGAGGAGACTATGGCTACACCTTC. Protein: CASSLFPGQGGDYGYTF.